The T cell receptor beta chain under discussion was sequenced for a study of T-cell memory formation after mild COVID-19. CDR3 length equals 15 residues. The germline gives CDR1 ENHRY, CDR2 SYGVKD. V lost 5 bases, J lost 4 bases, and 15 bases lay in between. Via MiXCR, TCRdb re-called the 5' RACE reads, giving one row per CDR3 protein. The sample holds some 280,000 distinct CDR3 sequences, about a sixth seen once. The V gene is TRBV10-3, the J gene TRBJ1-3; a weak D match, TRBD1 (6 bases). This TCR was sampled from a man aged 18-30 years who had mild COVID-19 (a few samples of this study predate the infection). Cell type and time point are not known. Sequencing used PBMCs or a T cell subset sorted from them (not recorded which). CDR3 sequence (DNA): TGTGCCATCAGTTCCCAACAGGGTACGGGAAACACCATATATTTT. Translated, it gives CAISSQQGTGNTIYF.